Each of the 10 T cell receptor beta chains below was sequenced from the same sample in a study of T cells in Graves' hyperthyroidism and ophthalmopathy. Amplified TCR beta CDR3 regions derived from RNA transcripts. HTBI primers were the set used in a first-round RT-PCR of the TCR CDR3. TCRdb redid the calling of the multiplex PCR reads with MiXCR, one entry per CDR3 protein. In the table there are about 590,000 distinct CDR3 sequences, more than 13% of which are singletons. The material sequenced was blood. The receptors here all came from a young woman with Graves' ophthalmopathy.

This clonotype was seen repeatedly, ten times or more. The rearrangement joins TRBV30 to TRBJ1-4; 7 nucleotides agree with TRBD1. V was pared by 0 bases and J by 6 bases, with 7 bases of the junction left unmatched. CDR3 size: 15 residues. Looked up from germline, CDR1 is GTSNPN and CDR2 is SVGIG (reference sequence). The CDR3 DNA sequence: TGTGCCTGGAGTGTATTCGACGGGACAGATGAAAAACTGTTTTTT. Translating it yields CAWSVFDGTDEKLFF.

This clonotype appeared many times. This sequence joins TRBV27 and TRBJ2-5, with D possibly being TRBD1 (5 bases). The CDR3 has 15 residues. Germline V lookup: CDR1 MNHEY, CDR2 SMNVEV (reference sequence). The V gene lost 3 bases and the J gene lost 1 base, with 12 bases spanning the gap. In DNA form, the CDR3 reads TGTGCCAGCAGTTTTGCAGGGTGGTCCCAAGAGACCCAGTACTTC. The encoded protein is CASSFAGWSQETQYF.

There are a few counts of this clonotype. This chain uses TRBV6-1 with TRBJ1-2; D remains unclear. Trimming removed 5 bases from V and 7 bases from J, with 14 bases in between. CDR1 is MNHNS, CDR2 SASEGT, per germline. The CDR3 runs to 13 residues. This CDR3 reads CASSPNAGGGYTF. CDR3 nucleotides: TGTGCCAGCAGTCCCAACGCCGGCGGTGGCTACACCTTC.

This clonotype was recorded many times. The CDR3 region has the DNA TGTGCCAGCAGCTTATTTTCTGGACAGGGGGCTCCCGAGCAGTACTTC. Its protein product is CASSLFSGQGAPEQYF. This rearrangement joins TRBV7-8 to TRBJ2-7; 11 nucleotides align to TRBD1. The germline gives CDR1 SGHVS, CDR2 FQNEAQ. The CDR3 loop spans 16 amino acids. The junction had 9 bases not matched to a gene; V was cut back by 2 bases and J by 6 bases.

This clonotype occurred many times. A read error may account for a junction end that differs from germline. The rearrangement joins TRBV11-1 to TRBJ2-7; 10 positions match TRBD2. Looked up from germline, CDR1 is SGHAT and CDR2 is FQDESV (reference sequence). The CDR3 consists of 14 residues. CDR3 loop: CASSLAGVGYEQYF. The CDR3 region has the DNA TGTGCCAGCAGCCTAGCGGGAGTAGGGTACGAGCAGTACTTC. Combining the CDR3 with reference TRBV11-1 and TRBJ2-7 gives the whole variable domain EAEVAQSPRYKITEKSQAVAFWCDPISGHATLYWYRQILGQGPELLVQFQDESVVDDSQLPKDRFSAERLKGVDSTLKIQPAELGDSAMYLCASSLAGVGYEQYFGPGTRLTVT.

This clonotype was counted ten times or more. The chain couples TRBV7-9 to TRBJ2-1; 7 bases are a match to TRBD2. V was clipped by 0 bases and J by 0 bases; unmatched bases: 2. The CDR3 extends over 16 amino acids. Germline loops: CDR1 SEHNR, CDR2 FQNEAQ (reference sequence). The CDR3 DNA reads as TGTGCCAGCAGCTTAGCGGGAGGGCCCTCCTACAATGAGCAGTTCTTC. Translating gives CASSLAGGPSYNEQFF.

This clonotype was picked up many times. The chain uses TRBV6-1 and TRBJ1-1; the D gene is possibly TRBD1 (6 bases). There are 15 residues in the CDR3. The germline V gene encodes CDR1 MNHNS and CDR2 SASEGT. Trimming pared 6 bases from V and 1 base from J, leaving 15 bases between. CDR3 loop: CASRRGGGSNTEAFF. CDR3 coding DNA: TGTGCCAGCAGGAGGGGAGGGGGGTCGAACACTGAAGCTTTCTTT.

This clonotype was found many times. The rearrangement links TRBV12-3 or TRBV12-4 to TRBJ2-1; maybe TRBD2 (5 bases). This CDR3 spans 14 amino acids. Trimming removed 4 bases at V and 6 bases at J, with 13 bases between. The CDR3 protein is CASSSGKGLNEQFF. CDR3 sequence (DNA): TGTGCCAGCAGTTCCGGGAAAGGGCTCAATGAGCAGTTCTTC.

This clonotype appeared a few times. A read error may produce the germline difference seen at one junction end. This chain joins TRBV6-5 and TRBJ2-6; D may be TRBD1 or TRBD2 (6 bases each). The CDR3 consists of 18 residues. In germline, CDR1 is MNHEY, CDR2 SVGAGI. The CDR3 sequence: CASSYSRGAGSEANVLTF. CDR3 DNA: TGTGCCAGCAGTTACTCGAGGGGGGCAGGCTCTGAGGCCAACGTCCTGACTTTC.

Ten or more counts support this clonotype. J is TRBJ2-5 and V is TRBV28, with TRBD2 identical over 7 bases. Germline CDR1 reads MDHEN; CDR2 reads SYDVKM. With V trimmed by 6 bases and J by 3 bases, 7 bases remained unmatched. There are 14 residues in the CDR3. Here the CDR3 reads CASSPLGGKETQYF. The CDR3, as DNA: TGTGCCAGCAGCCCCCTCGGGGGGAAAGAGACCCAGTACTTC.